The present entry profiles one T cell receptor beta chain with its context. Antigen: not known. Data came from immunoSEQ multiplex PCR; TCRdb stores just in-frame clones and leaves some out. Of around 2.1 million clones detected, about 93% appear once; the ten largest clones hold over 1.5%. This record belongs to a study of shared clonotypes between healthy human individuals. Overall study findings and caveats: Non-shared clonotypes displayed generation probabilities falling below those of clonotypes present in all four donors. Generally, estimated richness proved larger in naive subsets than it did in memory subsets.

Germline trimming cut 5 bases from V and 7 bases from J; bases unmatched to any gene: 4. There are 14 residues in the CDR3. Germline CDR1 LNHNV, CDR2 YYDKDF (reference sequence). Naive-designated CD8 cells lacked CD45RO, were positively enriched for CCR7, and omitted terminally differentiated effector memory CD45RA+ cells. The source material was naive CD8+ T cells from PBMCs. This chain joins TRBV15 and TRBJ2-2, with 10 bases matching TRBD2. The origin of this receptor is a man younger than 30 in good health. Some clones in this sample may be carry-over from other donors' samples. This chain's CDR3 is CATSLAGVGGELFF. The CDR3, as DNA: TGTGCCACCAGCCTAGCGGGAGTGGGCGGGGAGCTGTTTTTT.